The T cell receptor (beta chain) under discussion was sequenced for a study of blood T cell repertoires in COVID-19. V shed 0 bases and J shed 8 bases, with 14 bases lying between them. This CDR3 comprises 15 residues. Looked up from germline, CDR1 is SEHNR and CDR2 is FQNEAQ (reference sequence). Sequenced by immunoSEQ multiplex PCR; TCRdb stores in-frame clones only, minus some. The table shows roughly 150,000 clones, with 87% occurring only once. The clonotype originates from a human donor in a cohort sampled during active COVID-19. The J gene is TRBJ2-1, the V gene TRBV7-9; the D is unclear. Specimen: peripheral blood. CDR3: CASSLALPFGDEQFF. The CDR3 coding sequence is TGTGCCAGCAGCTTAGCCCTCCCCTTCGGAGATGAGCAGTTCTTC.